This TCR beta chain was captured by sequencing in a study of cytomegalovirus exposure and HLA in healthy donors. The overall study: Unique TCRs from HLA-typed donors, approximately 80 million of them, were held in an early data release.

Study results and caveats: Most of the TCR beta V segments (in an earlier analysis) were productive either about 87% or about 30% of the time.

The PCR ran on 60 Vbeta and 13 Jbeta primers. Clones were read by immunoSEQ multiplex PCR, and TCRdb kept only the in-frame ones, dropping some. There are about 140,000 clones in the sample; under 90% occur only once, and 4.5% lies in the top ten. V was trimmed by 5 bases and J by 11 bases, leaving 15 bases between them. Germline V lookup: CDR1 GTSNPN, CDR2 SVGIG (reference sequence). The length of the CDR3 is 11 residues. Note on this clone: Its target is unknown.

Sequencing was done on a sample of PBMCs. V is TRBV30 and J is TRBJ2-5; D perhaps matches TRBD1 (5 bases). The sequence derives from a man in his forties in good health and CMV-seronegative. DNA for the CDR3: TGTGCCTGGGCCTTTACAGGAGAGCAGTACTTC. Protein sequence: CAWAFTGEQYF. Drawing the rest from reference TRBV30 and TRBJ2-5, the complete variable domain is SQTIHQWPATLVQPVGSPLSLECTVEGTSNPNLYWYRQAAGRGLQLLFYSVGIGQISSEVPQNLSASRPQDRQFILSSKKLLLSDSGFYLCAWAFTGEQYFGPGTRLLVL.